This T cell receptor (beta chain) was identified during a study of T cells after somatic rescue of genetic block. This clone was picked up one time. Only in-frame clones appear in the TCRdb table, and some are missing; sequencing was by immunoSEQ multiplex PCR. The sample includes more than 70,000 clones, about 90% of them seen just once. CDR1 is MDHEN and CDR2 is SYDVKM in the germline V gene. V shed 5 bases and J shed 8 bases, with 15 bases lying between them. The CDR3 spans 14 residues. Sequencing was done on a sample of peripheral blood mononuclear cells (PBMCs). V and J are TRBV28 and TRBJ1-4, with a tentative D call TRBD1 (6 bases). The clonotype comes from a woman aged 18-35 years. DNA of the CDR3: TGTGCCAGCAGTACACAGGGTTTAGGGGAAAAACTGTTTTTT. This codes for CASSTQGLGEKLFF.